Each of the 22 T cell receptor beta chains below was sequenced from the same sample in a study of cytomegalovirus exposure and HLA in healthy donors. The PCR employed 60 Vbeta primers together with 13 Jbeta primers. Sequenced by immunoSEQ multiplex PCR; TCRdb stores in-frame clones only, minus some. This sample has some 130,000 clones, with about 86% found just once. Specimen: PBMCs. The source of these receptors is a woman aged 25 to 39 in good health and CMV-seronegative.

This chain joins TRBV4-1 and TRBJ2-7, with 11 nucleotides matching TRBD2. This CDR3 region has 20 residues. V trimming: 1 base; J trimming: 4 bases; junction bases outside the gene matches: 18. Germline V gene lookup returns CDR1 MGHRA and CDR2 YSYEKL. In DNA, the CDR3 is TGCGCCAGCAGCCAAGCTAAAGCAGCCACTAGCGGGAGTTACTCATACGAGCAGTACTTC. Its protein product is CASSQAKAATSGSYSYEQYF.

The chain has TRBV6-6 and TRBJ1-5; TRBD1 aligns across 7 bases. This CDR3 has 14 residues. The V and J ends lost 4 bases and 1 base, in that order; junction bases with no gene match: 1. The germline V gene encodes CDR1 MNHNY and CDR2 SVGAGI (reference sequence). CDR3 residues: CASSLQGSNQPQHF. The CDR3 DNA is TGTGCCAGCAGTTTACAGGGGAGCAATCAGCCCCAGCATTTT.

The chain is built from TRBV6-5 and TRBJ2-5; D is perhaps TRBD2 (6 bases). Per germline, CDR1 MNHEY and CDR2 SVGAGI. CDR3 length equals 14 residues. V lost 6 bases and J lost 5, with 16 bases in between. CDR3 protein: CASRPFRAGETQYF. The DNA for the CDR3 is TGTGCCAGCAGACCCTTCCGGGCGGGGGAGACCCAGTACTTC.

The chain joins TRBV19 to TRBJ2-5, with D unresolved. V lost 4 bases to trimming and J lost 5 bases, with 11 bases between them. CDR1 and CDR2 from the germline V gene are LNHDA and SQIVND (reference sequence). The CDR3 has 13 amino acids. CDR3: CASSTRIRETQYF. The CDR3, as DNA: TGTGCCAGTAGTACGAGGATCCGGGAGACCCAGTACTTC.

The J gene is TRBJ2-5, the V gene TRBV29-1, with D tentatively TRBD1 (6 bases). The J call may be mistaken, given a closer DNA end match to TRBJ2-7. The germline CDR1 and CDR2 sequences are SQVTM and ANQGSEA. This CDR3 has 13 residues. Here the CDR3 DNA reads TGCAGCGTGGCCCCGGACAGTTACTACGAGCAGTACTTC. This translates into CSVAPDSYYEQYF.

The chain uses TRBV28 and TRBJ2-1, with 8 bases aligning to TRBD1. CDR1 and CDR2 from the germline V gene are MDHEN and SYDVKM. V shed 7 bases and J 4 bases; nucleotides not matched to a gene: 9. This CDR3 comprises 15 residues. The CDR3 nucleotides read TGTGCCAGCACAAAACAGGGGGTCAAATACAATGAGCAGTTCTTC. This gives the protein CASTKQGVKYNEQFF.

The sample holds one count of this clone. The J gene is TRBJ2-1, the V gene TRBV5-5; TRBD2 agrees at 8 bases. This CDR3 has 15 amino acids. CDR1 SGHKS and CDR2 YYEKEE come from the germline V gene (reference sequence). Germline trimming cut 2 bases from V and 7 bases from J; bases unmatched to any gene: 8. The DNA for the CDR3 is TGTGCCAGCAGCTTTTTTCGGGAGGGCAGAAATGAGCAGTTCTTC. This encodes CASSFFREGRNEQFF.

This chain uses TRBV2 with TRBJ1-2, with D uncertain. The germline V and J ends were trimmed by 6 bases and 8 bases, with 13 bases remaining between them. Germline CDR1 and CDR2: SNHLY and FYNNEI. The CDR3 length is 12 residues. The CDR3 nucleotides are TGTGCCAGCAGCCCCAGACTTGGCGGCTACACCTTC. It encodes CASSPRLGGYTF.

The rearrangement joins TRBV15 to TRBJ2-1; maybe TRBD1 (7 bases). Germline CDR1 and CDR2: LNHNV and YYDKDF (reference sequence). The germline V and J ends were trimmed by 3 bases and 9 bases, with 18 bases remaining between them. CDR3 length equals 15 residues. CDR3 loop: CATSSLPGGQSEQFF. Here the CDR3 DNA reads TGTGCCACCAGCAGCCTCCCAGGGGGGCAGAGTGAGCAGTTCTTC.

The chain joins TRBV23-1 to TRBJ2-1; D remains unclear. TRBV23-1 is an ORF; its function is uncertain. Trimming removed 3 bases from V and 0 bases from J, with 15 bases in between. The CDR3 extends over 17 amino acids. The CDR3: CASSHPGGFGSYNEQFF. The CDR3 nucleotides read TGCGCCAGCAGTCACCCCGGTGGTTTTGGCTCCTACAATGAGCAGTTCTTC.

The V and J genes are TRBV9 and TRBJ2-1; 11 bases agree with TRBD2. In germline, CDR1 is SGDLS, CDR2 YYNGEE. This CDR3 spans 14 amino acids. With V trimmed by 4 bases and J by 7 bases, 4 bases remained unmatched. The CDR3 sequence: CASSTRTSGNEQFF. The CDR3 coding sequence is TGTGCCAGCAGCACCCGGACTAGCGGGAATGAGCAGTTCTTC.

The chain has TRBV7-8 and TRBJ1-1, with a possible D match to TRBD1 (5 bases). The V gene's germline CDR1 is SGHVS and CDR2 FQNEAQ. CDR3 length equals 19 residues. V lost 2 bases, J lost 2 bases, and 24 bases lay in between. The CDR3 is CASSLQRFAGGRGNTEAFF. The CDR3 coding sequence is TGTGCCAGCAGCTTACAACGGTTCGCGGGGGGTCGAGGAAACACTGAAGCTTTCTTT.

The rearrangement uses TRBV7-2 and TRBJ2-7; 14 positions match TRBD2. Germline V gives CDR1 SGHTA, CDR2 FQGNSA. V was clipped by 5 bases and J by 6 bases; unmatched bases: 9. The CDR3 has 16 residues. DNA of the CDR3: TGTGCCAGCAGCCCCAGACTAGCGGGAGGGCCGGGCGAGCAGTACTTC. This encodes CASSPRLAGGPGEQYF.

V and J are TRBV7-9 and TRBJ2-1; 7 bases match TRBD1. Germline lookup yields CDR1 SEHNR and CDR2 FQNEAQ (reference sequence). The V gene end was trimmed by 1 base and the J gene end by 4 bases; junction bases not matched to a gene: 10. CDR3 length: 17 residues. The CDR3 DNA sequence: TGTGCCAGCAGCTTAGGAGGGGGTTGGGGACAGTACAATGAGCAGTTCTTC. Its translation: CASSLGGGWGQYNEQFF.

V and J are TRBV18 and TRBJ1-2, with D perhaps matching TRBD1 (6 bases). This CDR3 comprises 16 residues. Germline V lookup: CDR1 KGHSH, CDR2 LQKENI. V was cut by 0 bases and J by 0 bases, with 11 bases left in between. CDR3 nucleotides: TGTGCCAGCTCACCACCTGGACAGACCCCTAACTATGGCTACACCTTC. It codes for CASSPPGQTPNYGYTF.

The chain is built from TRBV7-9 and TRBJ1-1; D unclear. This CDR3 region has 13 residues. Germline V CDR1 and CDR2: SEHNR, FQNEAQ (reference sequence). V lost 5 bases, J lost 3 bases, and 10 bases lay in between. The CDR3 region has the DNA TGTGCCAGCAGCCCCCCTAGCGACACTGAAGCTTTCTTT. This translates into CASSPPSDTEAFF.

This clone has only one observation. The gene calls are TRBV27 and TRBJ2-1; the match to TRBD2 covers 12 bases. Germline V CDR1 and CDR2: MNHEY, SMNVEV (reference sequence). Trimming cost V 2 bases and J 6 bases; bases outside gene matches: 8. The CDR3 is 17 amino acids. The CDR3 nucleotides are TGTGCCAGCAGTTTACTCCCGTTGGGACTAGCGGGCAATGAGCAGTTCTTC. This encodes CASSLLPLGLAGNEQFF.

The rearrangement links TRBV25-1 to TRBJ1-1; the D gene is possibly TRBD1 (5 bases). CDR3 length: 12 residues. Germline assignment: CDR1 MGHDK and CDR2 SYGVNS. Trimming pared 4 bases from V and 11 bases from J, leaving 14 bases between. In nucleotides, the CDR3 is TGTGCCAGCAGTGGCAGCAGGGTTATTGCTTTCTTT. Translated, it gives CASSGSRVIAFF.

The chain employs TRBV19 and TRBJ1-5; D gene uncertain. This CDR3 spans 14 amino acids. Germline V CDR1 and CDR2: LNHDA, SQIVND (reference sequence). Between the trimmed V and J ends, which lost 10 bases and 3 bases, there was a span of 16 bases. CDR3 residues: CATNEPSSNQPQHF. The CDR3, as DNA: TGTGCCACAAACGAGCCTTCTTCCAATCAGCCCCAGCATTTT.

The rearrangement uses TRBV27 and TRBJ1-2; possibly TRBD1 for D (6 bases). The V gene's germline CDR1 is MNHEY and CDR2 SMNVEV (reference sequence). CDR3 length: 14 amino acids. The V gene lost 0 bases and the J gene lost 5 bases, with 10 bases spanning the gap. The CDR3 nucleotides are TGTGCCAGCAGTTTATCTGGGCAGGGGTATGGCTACACCTTC. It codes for CASSLSGQGYGYTF.

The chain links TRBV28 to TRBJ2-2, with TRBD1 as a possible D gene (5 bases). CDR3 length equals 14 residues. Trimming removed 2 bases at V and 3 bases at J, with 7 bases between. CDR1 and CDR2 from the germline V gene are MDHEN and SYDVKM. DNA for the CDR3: TGTGCCAGCAGTTTACAGGGTCACACCGGGGAGCTGTTTTTT. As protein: CASSLQGHTGELFF.

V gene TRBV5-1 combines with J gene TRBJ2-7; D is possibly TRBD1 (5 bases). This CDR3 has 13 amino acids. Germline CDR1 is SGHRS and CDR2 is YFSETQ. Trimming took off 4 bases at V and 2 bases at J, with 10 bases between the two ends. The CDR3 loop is CASSAWTPYEQYF. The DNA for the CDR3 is TGCGCCAGCAGCGCTTGGACACCCTACGAGCAGTACTTC. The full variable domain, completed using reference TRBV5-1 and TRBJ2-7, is KAGVTQTPRYLIKTRGQQVTLSCSPISGHRSVSWYQQTPGQGLQFLFEYFSETQRNKGNFPGRFSGRQFSNSRSEMNVSTLELGDSALYLCASSAWTPYEQYFGPGTRLTVT.